This TCR beta chain stems from a study of blood T cells in healthy people across ages. Overall study context: About one barcoded beta molecule per two T cells was the capture yield of template switching.

V shed 2 bases and J shed 1 base, with 16 bases lying between them. The germline V gene encodes CDR1 MNHEY and CDR2 SMNVEV (reference sequence). The CDR3 is 17 residues long. Findings of the study overall: Naive CD4+ cells and diversity were both higher in long-lived donors than in aged donors. Diversity of TCR beta correlated strongly with naive T cell percentage.

The use of a sample-barcoded 5' primer and a J-beta primer mix characterized a second PCR of about 7 to 12 cycles. Each TCR beta cDNA got a 12-nucleotide random molecular identifier. TCRdb re-derived calls from the 5' RACE reads in MiXCR, one entry per CDR3 protein. The sample records roughly 1.4 million distinct CDR3 sequences, roughly 64% being singletons. This clonotype appeared a single time. What it binds is not known. The V and J genes are TRBV27 and TRBJ2-3; D remains unclear. Sequenced input: blood. The source is a man between 18 and 29 years old in good health. The CDR3 protein is CASSLEGPSTRTDTQYF. The CDR3 nucleotides read TGTGCCAGCAGTTTAGAAGGGCCTAGTACCCGCACAGATACGCAGTATTTT.